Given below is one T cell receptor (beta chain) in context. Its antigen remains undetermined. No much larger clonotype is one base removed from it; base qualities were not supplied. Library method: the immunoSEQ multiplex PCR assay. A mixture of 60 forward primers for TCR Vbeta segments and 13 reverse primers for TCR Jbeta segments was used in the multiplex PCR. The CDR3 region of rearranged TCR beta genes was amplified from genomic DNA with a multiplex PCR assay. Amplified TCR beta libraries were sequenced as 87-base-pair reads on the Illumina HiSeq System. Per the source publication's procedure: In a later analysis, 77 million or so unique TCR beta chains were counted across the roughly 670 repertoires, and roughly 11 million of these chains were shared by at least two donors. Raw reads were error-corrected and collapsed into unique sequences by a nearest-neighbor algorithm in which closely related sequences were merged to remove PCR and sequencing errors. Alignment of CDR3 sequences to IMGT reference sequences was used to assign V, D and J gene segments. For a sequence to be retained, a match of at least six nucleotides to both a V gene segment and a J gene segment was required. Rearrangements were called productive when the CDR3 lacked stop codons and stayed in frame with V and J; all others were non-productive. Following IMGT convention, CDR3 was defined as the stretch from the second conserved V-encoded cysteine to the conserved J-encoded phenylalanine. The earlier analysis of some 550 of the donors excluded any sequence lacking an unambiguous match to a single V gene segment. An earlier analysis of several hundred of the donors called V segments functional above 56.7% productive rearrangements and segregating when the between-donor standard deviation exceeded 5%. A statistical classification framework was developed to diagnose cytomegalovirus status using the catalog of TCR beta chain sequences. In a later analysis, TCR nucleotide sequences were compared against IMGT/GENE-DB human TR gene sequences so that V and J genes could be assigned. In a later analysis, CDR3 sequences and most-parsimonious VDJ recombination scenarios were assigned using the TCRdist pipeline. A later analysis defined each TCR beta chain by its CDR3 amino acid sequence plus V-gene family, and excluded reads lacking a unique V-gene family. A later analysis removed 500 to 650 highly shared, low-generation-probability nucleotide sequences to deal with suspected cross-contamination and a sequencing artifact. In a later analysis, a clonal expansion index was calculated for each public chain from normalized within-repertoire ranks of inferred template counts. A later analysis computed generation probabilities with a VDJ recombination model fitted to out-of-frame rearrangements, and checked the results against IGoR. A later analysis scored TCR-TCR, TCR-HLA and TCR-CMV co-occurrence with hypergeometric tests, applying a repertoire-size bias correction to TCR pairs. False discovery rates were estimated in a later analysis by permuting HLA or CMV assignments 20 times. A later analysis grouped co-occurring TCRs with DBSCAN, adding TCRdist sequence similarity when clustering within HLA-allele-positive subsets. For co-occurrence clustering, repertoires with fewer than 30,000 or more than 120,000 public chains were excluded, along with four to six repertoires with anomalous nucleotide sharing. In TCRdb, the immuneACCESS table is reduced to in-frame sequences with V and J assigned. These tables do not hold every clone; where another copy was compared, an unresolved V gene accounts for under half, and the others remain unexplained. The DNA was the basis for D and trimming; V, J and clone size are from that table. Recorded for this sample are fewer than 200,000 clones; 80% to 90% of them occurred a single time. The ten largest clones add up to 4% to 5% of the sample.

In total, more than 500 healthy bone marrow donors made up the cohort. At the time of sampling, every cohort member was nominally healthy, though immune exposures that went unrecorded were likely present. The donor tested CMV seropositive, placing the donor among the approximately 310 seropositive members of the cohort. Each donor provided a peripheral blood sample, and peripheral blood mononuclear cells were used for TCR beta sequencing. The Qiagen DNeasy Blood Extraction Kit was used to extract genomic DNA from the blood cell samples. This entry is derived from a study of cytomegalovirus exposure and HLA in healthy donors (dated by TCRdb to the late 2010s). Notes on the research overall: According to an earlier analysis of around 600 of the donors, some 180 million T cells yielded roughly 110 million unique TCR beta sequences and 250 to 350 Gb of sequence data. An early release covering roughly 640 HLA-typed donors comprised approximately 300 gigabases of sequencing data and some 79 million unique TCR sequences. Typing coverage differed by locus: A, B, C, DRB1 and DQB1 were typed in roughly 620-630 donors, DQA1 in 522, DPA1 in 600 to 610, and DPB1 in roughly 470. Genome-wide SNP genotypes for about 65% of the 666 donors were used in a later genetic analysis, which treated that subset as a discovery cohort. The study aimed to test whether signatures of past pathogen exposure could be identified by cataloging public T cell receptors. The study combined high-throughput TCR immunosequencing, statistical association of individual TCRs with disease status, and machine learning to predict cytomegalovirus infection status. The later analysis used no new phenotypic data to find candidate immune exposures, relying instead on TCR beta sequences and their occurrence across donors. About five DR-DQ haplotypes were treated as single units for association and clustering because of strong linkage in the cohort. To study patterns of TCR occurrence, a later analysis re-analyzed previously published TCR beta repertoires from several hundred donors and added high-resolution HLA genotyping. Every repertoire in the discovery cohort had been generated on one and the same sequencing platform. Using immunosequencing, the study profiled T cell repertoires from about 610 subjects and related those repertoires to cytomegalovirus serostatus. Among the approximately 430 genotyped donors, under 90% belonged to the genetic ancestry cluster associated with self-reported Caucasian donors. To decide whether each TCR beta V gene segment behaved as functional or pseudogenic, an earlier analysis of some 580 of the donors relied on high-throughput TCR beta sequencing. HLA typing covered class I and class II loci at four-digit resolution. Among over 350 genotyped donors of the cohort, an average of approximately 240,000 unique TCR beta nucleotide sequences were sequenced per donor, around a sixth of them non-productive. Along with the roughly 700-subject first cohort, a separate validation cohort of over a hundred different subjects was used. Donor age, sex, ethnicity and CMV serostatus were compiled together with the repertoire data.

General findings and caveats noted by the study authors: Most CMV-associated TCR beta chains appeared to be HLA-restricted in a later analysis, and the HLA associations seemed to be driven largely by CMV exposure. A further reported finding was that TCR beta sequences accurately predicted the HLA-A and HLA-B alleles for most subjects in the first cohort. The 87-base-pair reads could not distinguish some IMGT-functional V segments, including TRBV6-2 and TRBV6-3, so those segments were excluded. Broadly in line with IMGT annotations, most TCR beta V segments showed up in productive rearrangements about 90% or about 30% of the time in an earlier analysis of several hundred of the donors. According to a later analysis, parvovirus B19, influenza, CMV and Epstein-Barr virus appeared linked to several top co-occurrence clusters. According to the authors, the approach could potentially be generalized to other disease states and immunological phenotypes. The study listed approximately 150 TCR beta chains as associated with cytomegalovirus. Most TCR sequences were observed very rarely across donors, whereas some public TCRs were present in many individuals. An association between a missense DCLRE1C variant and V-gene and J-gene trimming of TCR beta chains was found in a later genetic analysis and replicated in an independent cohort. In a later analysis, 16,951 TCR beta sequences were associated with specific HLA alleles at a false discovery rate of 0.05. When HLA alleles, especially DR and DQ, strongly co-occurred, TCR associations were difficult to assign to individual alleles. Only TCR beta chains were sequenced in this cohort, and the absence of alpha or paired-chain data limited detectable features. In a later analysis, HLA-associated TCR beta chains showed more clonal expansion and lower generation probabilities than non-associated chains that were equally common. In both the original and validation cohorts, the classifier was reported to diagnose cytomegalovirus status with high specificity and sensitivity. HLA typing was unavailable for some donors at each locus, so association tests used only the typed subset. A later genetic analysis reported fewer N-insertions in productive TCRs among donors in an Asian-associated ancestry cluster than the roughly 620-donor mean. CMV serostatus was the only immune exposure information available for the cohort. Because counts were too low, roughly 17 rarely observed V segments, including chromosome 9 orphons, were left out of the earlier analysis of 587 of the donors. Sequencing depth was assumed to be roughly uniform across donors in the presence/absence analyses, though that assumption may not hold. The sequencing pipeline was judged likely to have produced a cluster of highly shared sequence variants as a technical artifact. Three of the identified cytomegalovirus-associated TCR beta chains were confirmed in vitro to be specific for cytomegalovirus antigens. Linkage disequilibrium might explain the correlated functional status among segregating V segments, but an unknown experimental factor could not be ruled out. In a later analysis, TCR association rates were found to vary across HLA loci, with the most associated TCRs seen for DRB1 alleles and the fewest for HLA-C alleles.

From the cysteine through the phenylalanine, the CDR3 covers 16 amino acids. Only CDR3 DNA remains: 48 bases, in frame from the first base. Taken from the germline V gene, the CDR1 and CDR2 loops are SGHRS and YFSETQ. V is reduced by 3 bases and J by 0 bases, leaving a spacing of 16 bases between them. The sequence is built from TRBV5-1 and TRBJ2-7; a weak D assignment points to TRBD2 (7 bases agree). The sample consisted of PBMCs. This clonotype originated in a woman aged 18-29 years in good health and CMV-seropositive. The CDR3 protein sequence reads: CASSWQGRGTSYEQYF. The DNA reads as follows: TGCGCCAGCAGCTGGCAGGGGCGGGGGACCTCCTACGAGCAGTACTTC.